These T cell receptor beta chains were read from a single sample in a study of blood T cell repertoires in COVID-19. The method was immunoSEQ multiplex PCR; TCRdb's version includes in-frame clones alone and lacks a portion of them. The repertoire holds around 150,000 clones, with 60% to 85% as singletons. The sequencing sample was made of peripheral blood. These TCRs come from a man aged 50 to 59 with active or convalescent COVID-19. Each CDR3 is given with its conserved first and last residue. The D gene is left open where the match is weak.

TRBD1	TRBJ1-6	TRBV28	TGTGCCAGCACCCTCGACAGGGGCGAGGATTCACCCCTCCACTTT	CASTLDRGEDSPLHF
-	TRBJ1-1	TRBV24-1	TGTGCCACCAGTGATTTCAACCAGGGTGAAGCTTTCTTT	CATSDFNQGEAFF
-	TRBJ2-2	TRBV5-4	TGTGCCAGCAGCCGATCTGGGGTAGGGGCGAGCACCGGGGAGCTGTTTTTT	CASSRSGVGASTGELFF
TRBD2	TRBJ2-2	TRBV9	TGTGCCAGCAGCGTAGAGAAGCGGGAGCACAGAGCCGGGGAGCTGTTTTTT	CASSVEKREHRAGELFF
-	TRBJ1-4	TRBV7-3	TGTGCCAGCAGCTTAAGGGCCAGGGGAGAAACTAATGAAAAACTGTTTTTT	CASSLRARGETNEKLFF
TRBD1	TRBJ1-1	TRBV7-8	TGTGCCAGCAGCTTAGCGCTCCTTTCAGGGGGGAACACTGAAGCTTTCTTT	CASSLALLSGGNTEAFF
TRBD2	TRBJ2-3	TRBV5-1	TGCGCCAGCAGCTTGCCCACAACTAGCGGCCGTAGCACAGATACGCAGTATTTT	CASSLPTTSGRSTDTQYF
TRBD2	TRBJ2-7	TRBV7-8	TGTGCCAGCAGCTTATTAGCTAGCGGGAGGTCTTACGAGCAGTACTTC	CASSLLASGRSYEQYF
TRBD2	TRBJ2-2	TRBV7-3	TGTGCCAGCAGCCAAATGGTGGGACTAGCGGGTGCCACCGGGGAGCTGTTTTTT	CASSQMVGLAGATGELFF
-	TRBJ1-1	TRBV5-6	TGTGCCAGCAGCAAAGCGGACAGAACGAACACTGAAGCTTTCTTT	CASSKADRTNTEAFF
-	TRBJ1-6	TRBV7-9	TGTGCCAGCAGCCCCGCGAAGGGGAGGAATTCACCCCTCCACTTT	CASSPAKGRNSPLHF
-	TRBJ1-1	TRBV12-3/TRBV12-4	TGTGCCAGCAGTGGAGGTTTCACTGAAGCTTTCTTT	CASSGGFTEAFF
TRBD1	TRBJ1-1	TRBV24-1	TGTGCCACCAGTGGTCTGGGACAGGGGATTACTGAAGCTTTCTTT	CATSGLGQGITEAFF
TRBD1	TRBJ1-2	TRBV30	TGTGCCTGGAGTGTACTAAGGGACAGGGGGCAAATTGGCTACACCTTC	CAWSVLRDRGQIGYTF
TRBD2	TRBJ2-1	TRBV6-6	TGTGCCAGCAGTCATGTTACTAGCGGGTCCTACAATGAGCAGTTCTTC	CASSHVTSGSYNEQFF
TRBD1	TRBJ1-3	TRBV19	TGTGCCACCAACCCCCACCGACAGGGAGGACCTGGAAACACCATATATTTT	CATNPHRQGGPGNTIYF
TRBD2	TRBJ2-3	TRBV7-3	TGTGCCAGCAGCATTAGCGGGAGCACAGATACGCAGTATTTT	CASSISGSTDTQYF
TRBD1	TRBJ1-5	TRBV7-9	TGTGCCAGCAGCTCCCCGACAGGGCCCAATCAGCCCCAGCATTTT	CASSSPTGPNQPQHF